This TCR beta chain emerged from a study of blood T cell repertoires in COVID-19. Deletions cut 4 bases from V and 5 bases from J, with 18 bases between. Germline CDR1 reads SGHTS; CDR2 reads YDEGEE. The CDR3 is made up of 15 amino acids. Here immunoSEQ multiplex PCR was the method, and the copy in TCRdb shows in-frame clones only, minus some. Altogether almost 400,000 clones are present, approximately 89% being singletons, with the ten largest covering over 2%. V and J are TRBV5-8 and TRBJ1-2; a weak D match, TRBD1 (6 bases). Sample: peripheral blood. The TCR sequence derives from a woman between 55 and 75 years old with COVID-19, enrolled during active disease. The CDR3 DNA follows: TGTGCCAGCAGCCAAGGGGGGGCGGGACATTATGGCTACACCTTC. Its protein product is CASSQGGAGHYGYTF. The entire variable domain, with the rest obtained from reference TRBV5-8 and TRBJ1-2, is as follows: EAGVTQSPTHLIKTRGQQATLRCSPISGHTSVYWYQQALGLGLQFLLWYDEGEERNRGNFPPRFSGRQFPNYSSELNVNALELEDSALYLCASSQGGAGHYGYTFGSGTRLTVV.